A single sample is the source of the 30 T cell receptor beta chains below, sequenced in a study of cytomegalovirus exposure and HLA in healthy donors. Primers for the PCR totalled 60 Vbeta and 13 Jbeta. Repertoires were generated with immunoSEQ multiplex PCR, while TCRdb's copy carries only in-frame clones and drops some. The data show some 130,000 clones, 75% to 80% seen once. Sequences were obtained from PBMCs. Receptor source: a male donor in good health and CMV-seronegative.

The V call is TRBV11-2, the J call TRBJ1-6; 7 bases fit TRBD1. V lost 1 base and J lost 7; bases outside the gene matches: 7. Germline V CDR1 and CDR2: SGHAT, FQNNGV. The CDR3 runs 16 residues. CDR3 bases: TGTGCCAGCAGCTTAGCACCGGGACAGATCAATTCACCCCTCCACTTT. Protein sequence: CASSLAPGQINSPLHF.

About this clone: Compared with germline, one end of the junction differs, possibly owing to a read error. The chain is built from TRBV7-9 and TRBJ2-7; TRBD1 might be the D (6 bases). There are 13 residues in the CDR3. Germline V gene data show CDR1 as SEHNR and CDR2 as FQNEAQ (reference sequence). The CDR3 region has the DNA TGTTCCAGCAGCTTAGCGCCAGGGGTTGCGCAGTACTTC. Translating gives CSSSLAPGVAQYF.

This clone appeared a single time. CDR3 sequence (DNA): TGTGCCACCAATTCCGGGTATGGCTACACCTTC. This codes for CATNSGYGYTF. The chain has TRBV15 and TRBJ1-2, with D unresolved. Trimming shortened V by 7 bases and J by 5 bases, and 8 bases separated the two germline ends. The CDR3 length is 11 residues. Germline V gene lookup returns CDR1 LNHNV and CDR2 YYDKDF (reference sequence).

The V and J genes are TRBV6-4 and TRBJ2-1; 10 nucleotides align to TRBD2. The CDR3 has 16 residues. V lost 4 bases, J lost 7 bases, and 10 bases stayed unmatched. The germline CDR1 and CDR2 sequences are MRHNA and SNTAGT. The CDR3 protein is CASSAGERGGKNEQFF. CDR3 nucleotide sequence: TGTGCCAGCAGTGCCGGGGAGCGGGGGGGCAAAAATGAGCAGTTCTTC.

This rearrangement joins TRBV18 to TRBJ1-4; D perhaps matches TRBD1 (5 bases). This CDR3 is 15 amino acids long. V lost 2 bases to trimming and J lost 3 bases, with 10 bases between them. The germline CDR1 and CDR2 sequences are KGHSH and LQKENI. DNA for the CDR3: TGTGCCAGCTCACCAGGAGCAGGGTCTAATGAAAAACTGTTTTTT. The encoded protein is CASSPGAGSNEKLFF.

This clone was counted between two and nine times. This chain joins TRBV10-1 and TRBJ1-2, with a tentative D call TRBD1 (5 bases). The CDR3 runs to 15 residues. Trimming took 5 bases from V and 8 from J, leaving 21 bases between them. The germline V gene has CDR1 WNHNN and CDR2 SYGVQD (reference sequence). CDR3 amino acids: CASSSGGRGQKGYTF. The CDR3 DNA follows: TGCGCCAGCAGTTCCGGTGGGAGGGGCCAGAAGGGCTACACCTTC.

The rearrangement links TRBV19 to TRBJ2-2; the match to TRBD1 covers 12 bases. This CDR3 region has 15 residues. Per germline, CDR1 LNHDA and CDR2 SQIVND (reference sequence). Losses at the gene ends were 7 bases for V and 6 bases for J; bases not matched to a gene: 6. The CDR3 reads CASIPGTGGPGELFF. CDR3 bases: TGTGCCAGTATACCCGGGACAGGGGGCCCCGGGGAGCTGTTTTTT. Full variable domain (missing parts from reference TRBV19 and TRBJ2-2): DGGITQSPKYLFRKEGQNVTLSCEQNLNHDAMYWYRQDPGQGLRLIYYSQIVNDFQKGDIAEGYSVSREKKESFPLTVTSAQKNPTAFYLCASIPGTGGPGELFFGEGSRLTVL.

This chain uses TRBV30 with TRBJ2-7, with D maybe TRBD2 (6 bases). V dropped 5 bases and J dropped 5 bases, with 16 bases sitting between them. The CDR3 is 13 amino acids. CDR1 and CDR2 (germline): GTSNPN, SVGIG (reference sequence). The CDR3 protein is CAWGGTATDEQYF. CDR3 nucleotide sequence: TGTGCCTGGGGCGGGACGGCTACTGACGAGCAGTACTTC.

The rearrangement uses TRBV18 and TRBJ2-2; TRBD1 aligns across 8 bases. The CDR3 loop spans 16 amino acids. J gave up 1 base and V 2 bases, and 3 bases lay outside the gene matches. In germline, CDR1 is KGHSH, CDR2 LQKENI. The CDR3 sequence is CASSPGTGLNTGELFF. CDR3 DNA: TGTGCCAGCTCACCAGGGACAGGCCTGAACACCGGGGAGCTGTTTTTT.

This clone was picked up a small number of times. V is TRBV6-1 and J is TRBJ1-5; 8 nucleotides line up with TRBD1. The CDR3 loop spans 13 amino acids. Germline assignment: CDR1 MNHNS and CDR2 SASEGT. With 7 bases clipped from V and 6 bases from J, the junction kept 5 bases outside the gene matches. The CDR3 spells CASNGQGSQPQHF. CDR3 bases: TGTGCCAGCAATGGACAGGGCTCTCAGCCCCAGCATTTT.

The rearrangement uses TRBV6-5 and TRBJ2-3; D is perhaps TRBD2 (7 bases). The CDR3 runs to 14 residues. Germline assignment: CDR1 MNHEY and CDR2 SVGAGI. Trimming stripped 8 bases from V and 1 base from J, with 13 bases between. CDR3: CASSPGGRTDTQYF. CDR3 in DNA: TGTGCCAGCTCCCCGGGGGGCCGCACAGATACGCAGTATTTT.

This chain joins TRBV19 and TRBJ1-5; TRBD1 aligns across 8 bases. Trimming at V came to 5 bases and at J to 7 bases, leaving 16 bases not matched to a gene. This CDR3 is 17 amino acids long. Germline V gene lookup returns CDR1 LNHDA and CDR2 SQIVND (reference sequence). The CDR3 here is CASSFNPDRGGRQPQHF. The CDR3 DNA sequence: TGTGCCAGTAGTTTCAACCCCGACAGGGGAGGTCGACAGCCCCAGCATTTT.

This clone was picked up one time. The chain employs TRBV5-1 and TRBJ1-5; D is unresolved. The CDR3 consists of 14 residues. The V gene's germline CDR1 is SGHRS and CDR2 YFSETQ. V lost 4 bases and J 7 bases, leaving 15 bases between the germline ends. DNA of the CDR3: TGCGCCAGCAGCCCTAAACCGGAGGGCCAGCCCCAGCATTTT. Translated: CASSPKPEGQPQHF.

J is TRBJ2-3 and V is TRBV9, with 8 bases lining up with TRBD2. Per germline, CDR1 SGDLS and CDR2 YYNGEE. The CDR3 length is 15 residues. Trimming cost V 3 bases and J 4 bases; bases outside gene matches: 7. The DNA of the CDR3 is TGTGCCAGCAGCGCATCTTCGGGACTAGCAGATACGCAGTATTTT. Amino acids: CASSASSGLADTQYF.

This sequence joins TRBV7-2 and TRBJ1-1; possibly TRBD1 for D (5 bases). Trimming left V 5 bases short and J 2 bases short, with 12 bases between. The CDR3 totals 14 residues. Germline V gene sequence: CDR1 SGHTA, CDR2 FQGNSA. For the CDR3, the DNA is TGTGCCAGCAGCCGAAGGGGATTTAACACTGAAGCTTTCTTT. Its translation: CASSRRGFNTEAFF.

V and J are TRBV19 and TRBJ2-2; D gene ambiguous. The CDR3 spans 13 residues. Germline V gene sequence: CDR1 LNHDA, CDR2 SQIVND (reference sequence). V lost 5 bases and J 0 bases, leaving 4 bases between the germline ends. The CDR3 DNA reads TGTGCCAGTAGTCGGGCGAACACCGGGGAGCTGTTTTTT. It yields the protein CASSRANTGELFF.

This chain connects TRBV10-1 to TRBJ2-3, with D possibly TRBD1 on 6 matching bases. The V gene lost 5 bases and the J gene lost 4 bases, with 13 bases spanning the gap. The CDR3 sequence is 14 residues long. Germline V gene data show CDR1 as WNHNN and CDR2 as SYGVQD (reference sequence). CDR3 in amino acids: CASSSGTSPDTQYF. The CDR3 nucleotides are TGCGCCAGCAGTTCCGGGACATCGCCAGATACGCAGTATTTT.

The chain uses TRBV14 and TRBJ1-2, with D possibly being TRBD1 (5 bases). Germline CDR1 reads SGHDN; CDR2 reads FVKESK. V lost 4 bases to trimming and J lost 1 base, with 16 bases between them. This CDR3 is 16 amino acids long. This CDR3 is CASSPLRGNLNYGYTF. The CDR3 coding sequence is TGTGCCAGCAGCCCCCTAAGGGGTAACCTTAACTATGGCTACACCTTC. Supplemented by reference TRBV14 and TRBJ1-2, the full variable domain reads EAGVTQFPSHSVIEKGQTVTLRCDPISGHDNLYWYRRVMGKEIKFLLHFVKESKQDESGMPNNRFLAERTGGTYSTLKVQPAELEDSGVYFCASSPLRGNLNYGYTFGSGTRLTVV.

The rearrangement joins TRBV30 to TRBJ1-6; D remains unclear. The CDR3 runs to 17 residues. Germline V gene data show CDR1 as GTSNPN and CDR2 as SVGIG (reference sequence). V was shortened by 5 bases and J by 6 bases, with 23 bases between the two germline ends. DNA for the CDR3: TGTGCCTGGGATCATAGCCGGAACTCCCCTCCTAATTCACCCCTCCACTTT. Translation gives CAWDHSRNSPPNSPLHF. Variable domain in full (rest from reference TRBV30 and TRBJ1-6): SQTIHQWPATLVQPVGSPLSLECTVEGTSNPNLYWYRQAAGRGLQLLFYSVGIGQISSEVPQNLSASRPQDRQFILSSKKLLLSDSGFYLCAWDHSRNSPPNSPLHFGNGTRLTVT.

The chain recombines TRBV23-1 with TRBJ2-2, with 7 bases aligning to TRBD1. Being an ORF, TRBV23-1 has a function that is uncertain. The junction had 3 bases not matched to a gene; V was cut back by 7 bases and J by 1 base. The CDR3 length is 14 residues. The CDR3 reads CASTRQGNTGELFF. The CDR3 DNA is TGCGCCAGCACCCGACAGGGGAACACCGGGGAGCTGTTTTTT.

This clone was found once. CDR3 coding DNA: TGTGCCACCAGCAGAAGTGGCGGGACGGGCTACACCTTC. Translating it yields CATSRSGGTGYTF. V and J are TRBV15 and TRBJ1-2; D might be TRBD1 (5 bases). The CDR3 sequence is 13 residues long. V was trimmed by 2 bases and J by 8 bases, leaving 12 bases between them. Germline CDR1 is LNHNV and CDR2 is YYDKDF (reference sequence).

This clone was recorded only once. The chain combines TRBV5-4 with TRBJ2-1; TRBD2 aligns across 8 bases. CDR1 and CDR2 (germline): SGHNT, YYREEE (reference sequence). The CDR3 consists of 16 residues. V lost 4 bases and J lost 8; bases outside the gene matches: 14. This chain's CDR3 is CASSLASRGGIDEQFF. CDR3 in DNA: TGTGCCAGCAGCCTAGCGTCTCGCGGGGGGATTGATGAGCAGTTCTTC.

This chain uses TRBV5-1 with TRBJ2-1; D unresolved. Trimming removed 0 bases at V and 2 bases at J, with 6 bases between. Germline loops: CDR1 SGHRS, CDR2 YFSETQ. The CDR3 consists of 14 residues. CDR3 residues: CASSLDTPYNEQFF. The CDR3 DNA follows: TGCGCCAGCAGCTTGGACACCCCCTACAATGAGCAGTTCTTC.

This chain joins TRBV11-3 and TRBJ2-2; D possibly corresponds to TRBD2 (5 bases). CDR3 length equals 15 residues. Trimming cost V 4 bases and J 6 bases, with 15 bases left between them. Germline-derived CDR1 and CDR2 are SGHNT and YENEEA. In DNA form, the CDR3 reads TGTGCCAGCAGCTCCCCTACTAGGGCGGCCGGGGAGCTGTTTTTT. Protein product: CASSSPTRAAGELFF.

This rearrangement joins TRBV4-3 to TRBJ2-5, with no clear D. CDR3 size: 13 residues. V shed 0 bases and J shed 4 bases, with 6 bases lying between them. Germline loops: CDR1 LGHNA, CDR2 YSLEER. The CDR3 region has the DNA TGCGCCAGCAGCCAAGATACCAGAGAGACCCAGTACTTC. Its protein product is CASSQDTRETQYF.

CDR3: CATSSRTGGIGYTF. DNA of the CDR3: TGTGCCACCAGCAGTCGAACAGGGGGCATTGGCTACACCTTC. V usage is TRBV15 and J usage is TRBJ1-2, with TRBD1 matching over 9 bases. V lost 3 bases to trimming and J lost 7 bases; unmatched junction nucleotides: 6. The germline V gene has CDR1 LNHNV and CDR2 YYDKDF (reference sequence). This CDR3 comprises 14 residues. Filled out from reference TRBV15 and TRBJ1-2, the complete variable domain reads DAMVIQNPRYQVTQFGKPVTLSCSQTLNHNVMYWYQQKSSQAPKLLFHYYDKDFNNEADTPDNFQSRRPNTSFCFLDIRSPGLGDTAMYLCATSSRTGGIGYTFGSGTRLTVV.

This rearrangement joins TRBV19 to TRBJ2-7; 7 nucleotides agree with TRBD1. This CDR3 contains 16 residues. The V and J ends lost 1 base and 5 bases, in that order; junction bases with no gene match: 11. The germline V gene encodes CDR1 LNHDA and CDR2 SQIVND (reference sequence). The CDR3 DNA reads as TGTGCCAGTAGTATAGGAGTCCGGGACAGTCCTAACGAGCAGTACTTC. Amino acids: CASSIGVRDSPNEQYF.

The V and J genes are TRBV6-5 and TRBJ1-6; 7 nucleotides align to TRBD1. The CDR3 runs to 15 residues. In germline, CDR1 is MNHEY, CDR2 SVGAGI. Trimming cost V 0 bases and J 6 bases; bases outside gene matches: 2. CDR3 coding DNA: TGTGCCAGCAGTTACTCGACAGGGTTTAATTCACCCCTCCACTTT. Amino acids: CASSYSTGFNSPLHF.

This rearrangement joins TRBV5-4 to TRBJ2-5; TRBD1 aligns across 9 bases. The J call is in doubt because the DNA end fits TRBJ2-7 better. CDR3 length: 15 amino acids. CDR1 and CDR2 from the germline V gene are SGHNT and YYREEE (reference sequence). CDR3 residues: CASSVRDRASYEQYF. DNA of the CDR3: TGTGCCAGCAGCGTTCGGGACAGGGCCTCCTACGAGCAGTACTTC.

V usage is TRBV6-1 and J usage is TRBJ1-5, with 8 bases identical to TRBD1. The CDR3 is made up of 15 amino acids. Trimming removed 4 bases from V and 2 bases from J; junction bases left unmatched: 4. Germline-derived CDR1 and CDR2 are MNHNS and SASEGT. In DNA, the CDR3 is TGTGCCAGCAGTGGCCAGACAGGGGGCAATCAGCCCCAGCATTTT. Protein: CASSGQTGGNQPQHF.